The 7 T cell receptor beta chains below come from one sample, sequenced in a study of cytomegalovirus exposure and HLA in healthy donors. PCR primers comprised 60 Vbeta and 13 Jbeta primers. Produced via immunoSEQ multiplex PCR; TCRdb's table is partial and in-frame only. The sample lists some 170,000 clones, about 81% seen once, with roughly 1.6% in the top ten. The sample was PBMCs. These receptors all come from a girl aged 5 to 17 in good health and CMV-seropositive.

This chain connects TRBV27 to TRBJ2-7; 9 nucleotides line up with TRBD1. The V and J ends lost 6 bases and 0 bases, in that order; junction bases with no gene match: 3. The CDR3 has 14 residues. The V gene's germline CDR1 is MNHEY and CDR2 SMNVEV (reference sequence). The CDR3 region has the DNA TGTGCCAGCAGCCGACAGGGGGGCTCCTACGAGCAGTACTTC. Translated: CASSRQGGSYEQYF.

The chain uses TRBV6-5 and TRBJ2-5; the D is unclear. Deletions cut 2 bases from V and 3 bases from J, with 7 bases between. CDR3 length: 13 residues. Germline V gene lookup returns CDR1 MNHEY and CDR2 SVGAGI. CDR3 loop: CASSYIRKETQYF. The CDR3 DNA sequence: TGTGCCAGCAGTTACATCCGTAAAGAGACCCAGTACTTC.

DNA of the CDR3: TGTGCCAGCAGAACTCAGGGGTCAGATACGCAGTATTTT. Translating it yields CASRTQGSDTQYF. This chain connects TRBV5-4 to TRBJ2-3, with D perhaps TRBD1 (6 bases). CDR1 and CDR2 from the germline V gene are SGHNT and YYREEE (reference sequence). The CDR3 contains 13 residues. V gave up 5 bases and J gave up 4 bases, with 11 bases separating them.

This rearrangement joins TRBV7-8 to TRBJ2-1; TRBD2 matches 10 bases. The CDR3 loop spans 14 amino acids. CDR1 SGHVS and CDR2 FQNEAQ come from the germline V gene. The junction had 8 bases not matched to a gene; V was cut back by 2 bases and J by 13 bases. The CDR3 DNA sequence: TGTGCCAGCAGCTTACCCTGGGCTAGCGGGGGACAGTTCTTC. This gives the protein CASSLPWASGGQFF.

About this clone itself: Other nucleotide sequences in the sample specify the same CDR3. The rearrangement joins TRBV20-1 to TRBJ2-5; no definite D call. This CDR3 is built from 10 residues. CDR1 is DFQATT and CDR2 is SNEGSKA in the germline V gene (reference sequence). Trimming took off 2 bases at V and 5 bases at J, with 3 bases between the two ends. DNA of the CDR3: TGCAGTGCTAGACAGGAGACCCAGTACTTC. Encoded protein: CSARQETQYF.

The chain combines TRBV2 with TRBJ2-7; D may be TRBD1 (6 bases). Trimming stripped 8 bases from V and 4 bases from J, with 15 bases between. Germline-derived CDR1 and CDR2 are SNHLY and FYNNEI. CDR3 size: 13 residues. Here the CDR3 DNA reads TGTGCCAGCCGTAGGGGGTTAGGATACGAGCAGTACTTC. Its protein product is CASRRGLGYEQYF.

This clone occurred a few times. The chain couples TRBV5-1 to TRBJ2-1; tentatively, D is TRBD1 (6 bases). Trimming pared 4 bases from V and 4 bases from J, leaving 9 bases between. Germline loops: CDR1 SGHRS, CDR2 YFSETQ. This CDR3 has 13 residues. The CDR3 nucleotides read TGCGCCAGCAGCCCCGGACAGTACAATGAGCAGTTCTTC. It is translated as CASSPGQYNEQFF.